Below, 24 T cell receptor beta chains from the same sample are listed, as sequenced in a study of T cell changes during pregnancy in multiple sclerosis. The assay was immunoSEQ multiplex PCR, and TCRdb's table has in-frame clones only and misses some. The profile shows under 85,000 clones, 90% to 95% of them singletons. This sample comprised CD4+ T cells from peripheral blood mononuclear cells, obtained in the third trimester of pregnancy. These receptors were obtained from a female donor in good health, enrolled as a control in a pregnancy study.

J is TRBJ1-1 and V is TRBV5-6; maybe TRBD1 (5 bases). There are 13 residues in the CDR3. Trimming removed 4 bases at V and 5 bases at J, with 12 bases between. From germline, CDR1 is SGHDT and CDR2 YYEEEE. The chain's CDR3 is CASSRERGTEAFF. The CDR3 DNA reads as TGTGCCAGCAGCCGGGAGCGGGGGACTGAAGCTTTCTTT. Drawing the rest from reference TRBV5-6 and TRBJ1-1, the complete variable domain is DAGVTQSPTHLIKTRGQQVTLRCSPKSGHDTVSWYQQALGQGPQFIFQYYEEEERQRGNFPDRFSGHQFPNYSSELNVNALLLGDSALYLCASSRERGTEAFFGQGTRLTVV.

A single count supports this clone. The CDR3 region is CASSPQTSDNEQFF. The CDR3 region has the DNA TGTGCCAGCAGCCCACAGACTAGCGACAATGAGCAGTTCTTC. V is TRBV9 and J is TRBJ2-1, with TRBD2 matching over 8 bases. CDR3 size: 14 residues. With V trimmed by 4 bases and J by 5 bases, 5 bases remained unmatched. CDR1 is SGDLS, CDR2 YYNGEE, per germline.

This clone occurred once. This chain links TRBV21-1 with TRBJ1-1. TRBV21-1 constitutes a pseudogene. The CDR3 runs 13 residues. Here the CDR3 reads CASSKGGTPLQFF. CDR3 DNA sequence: TGTGCCAGCAGCAAAGGTGGGACTCCCCTCCAATTCTTT.

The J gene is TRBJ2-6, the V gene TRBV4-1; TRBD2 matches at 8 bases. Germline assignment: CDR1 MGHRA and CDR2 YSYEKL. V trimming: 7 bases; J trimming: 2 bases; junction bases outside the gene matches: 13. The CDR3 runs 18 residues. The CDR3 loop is CASKQLGRGAPGANVLTF. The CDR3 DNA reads TGCGCCAGCAAACAACTCGGGCGGGGGGCACCTGGGGCCAACGTCCTGACTTTC.

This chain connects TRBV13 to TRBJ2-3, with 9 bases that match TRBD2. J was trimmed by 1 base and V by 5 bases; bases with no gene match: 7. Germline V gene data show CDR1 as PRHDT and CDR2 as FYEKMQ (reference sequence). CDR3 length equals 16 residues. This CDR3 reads CASSHPRGGGTDTQYF. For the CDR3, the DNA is TGTGCCAGCAGCCACCCCCGCGGGGGGGGCACAGATACGCAGTATTTT.

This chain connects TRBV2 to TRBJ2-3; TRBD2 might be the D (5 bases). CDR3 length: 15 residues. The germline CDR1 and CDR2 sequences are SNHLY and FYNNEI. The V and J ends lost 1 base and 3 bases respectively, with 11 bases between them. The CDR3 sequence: CASSEGLWETDTQYF. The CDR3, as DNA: TGTGCCAGCAGTGAAGGACTCTGGGAGACAGATACGCAGTATTTT. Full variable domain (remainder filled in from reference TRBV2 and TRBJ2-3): EPEVTQTPSHQVTQMGQEVILRCVPISNHLYFYWYRQILGQKVEFLVSFYNNEISEKSEIFDDQFSVERPDGSNFTLKIRSTKLEDSAMYFCASSEGLWETDTQYFGPGTRLTVL.

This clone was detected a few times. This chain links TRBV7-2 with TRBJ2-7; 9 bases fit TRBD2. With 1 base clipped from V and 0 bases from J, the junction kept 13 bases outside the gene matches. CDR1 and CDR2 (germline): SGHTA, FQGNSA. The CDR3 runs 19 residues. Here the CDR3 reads CASSLEWSPSGETSYEQYF. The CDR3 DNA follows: TGTGCCAGCAGCTTAGAATGGTCTCCTAGCGGGGAGACCTCCTACGAGCAGTACTTC. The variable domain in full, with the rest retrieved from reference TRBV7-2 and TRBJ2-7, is GAGVSQSPSNKVTEKGKDVELRCDPISGHTALYWYRQSLGQGLEFLIYFQGNSAPDKSGLPSDRFSAERTGGSVSTLTIQRTQQEDSAVYLCASSLEWSPSGETSYEQYFGPGTRLTVT.

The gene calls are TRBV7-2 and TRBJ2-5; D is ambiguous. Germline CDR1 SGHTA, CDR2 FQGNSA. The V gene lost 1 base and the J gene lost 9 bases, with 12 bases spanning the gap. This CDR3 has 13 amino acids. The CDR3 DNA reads TGTGCCAGCAGCTTAGGCCTAACCTCGGCCCAGTACTTC. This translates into CASSLGLTSAQYF.

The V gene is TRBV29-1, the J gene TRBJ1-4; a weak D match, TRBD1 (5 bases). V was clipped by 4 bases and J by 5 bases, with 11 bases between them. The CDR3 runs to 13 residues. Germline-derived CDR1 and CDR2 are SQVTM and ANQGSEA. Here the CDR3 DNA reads TGCAGCGTTGGGGGCCAGTACAATGAAAAACTGTTTTTT. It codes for CSVGGQYNEKLFF. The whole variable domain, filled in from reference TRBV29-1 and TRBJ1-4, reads SAVISQKPSRDICQRGTSLTIQCQVDSQVTMMFWYRQQPGQSLTLIATANQGSEATYESGFVIDKFPISRPNLTFSTLTVSNMSPEDSSIYLCSVGGQYNEKLFFGSGTQLSVL.

The CDR3 DNA is TGTGCCAGCAGCTTGCGACGACAGGGGGCCAGCAATCAGCCCCAGCATTTT. Translation: CASSLRRQGASNQPQHF. The rearrangement joins TRBV5-6 to TRBJ1-5; 10 bases map to TRBD1. With 1 base clipped from V and 1 base from J, the junction kept 5 bases outside the gene matches. CDR1 and CDR2 (germline): SGHDT, YYEEEE. CDR3 length equals 17 residues.

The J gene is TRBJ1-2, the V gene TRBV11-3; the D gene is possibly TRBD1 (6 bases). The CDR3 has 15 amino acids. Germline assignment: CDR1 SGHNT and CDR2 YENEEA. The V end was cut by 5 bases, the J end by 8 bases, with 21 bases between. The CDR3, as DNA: TGTGCCAGCAGCCCCCTGACAGGCGGGGGTGAGGGCTACACCTTC. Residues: CASSPLTGGGEGYTF. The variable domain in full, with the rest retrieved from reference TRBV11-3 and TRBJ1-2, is EAGVVQSPRYKIIEKKQPVAFWCNPISGHNTLYWYLQNLGQGPELLIRYENEEAVDDSQLPKDRFSAERLKGVDSTLKIQPAELGDSAVYLCASSPLTGGGEGYTFGSGTRLTVV.

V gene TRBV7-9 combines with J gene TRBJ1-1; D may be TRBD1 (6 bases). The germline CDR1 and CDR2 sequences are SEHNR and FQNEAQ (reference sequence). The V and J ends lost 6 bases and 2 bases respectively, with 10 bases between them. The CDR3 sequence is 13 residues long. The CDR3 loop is CASRGQSNTEAFF. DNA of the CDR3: TGTGCCAGCAGAGGACAGAGTAACACTGAAGCTTTCTTT.

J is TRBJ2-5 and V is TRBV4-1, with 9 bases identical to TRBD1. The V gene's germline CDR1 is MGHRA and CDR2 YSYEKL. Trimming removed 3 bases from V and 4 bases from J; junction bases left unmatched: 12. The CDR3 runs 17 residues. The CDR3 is CASSQAGTGRGVETQYF. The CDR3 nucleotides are TGCGCCAGCAGCCAGGCCGGGACAGGGCGCGGCGTAGAGACCCAGTACTTC.

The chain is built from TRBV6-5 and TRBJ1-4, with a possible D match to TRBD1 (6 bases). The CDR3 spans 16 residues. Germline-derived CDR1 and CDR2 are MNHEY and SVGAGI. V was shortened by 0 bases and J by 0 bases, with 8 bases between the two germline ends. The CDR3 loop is CASSYSSGATNEKLFF. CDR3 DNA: TGTGCCAGCAGTTACTCGTCAGGGGCAACTAATGAAAAACTGTTTTTT.

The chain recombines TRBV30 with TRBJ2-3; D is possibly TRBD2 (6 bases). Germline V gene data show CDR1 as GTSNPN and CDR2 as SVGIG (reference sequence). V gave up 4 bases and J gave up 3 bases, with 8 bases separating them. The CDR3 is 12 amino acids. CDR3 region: CAWNGGTDTQYF. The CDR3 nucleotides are TGTGCCTGGAACGGGGGAACAGATACGCAGTATTTT.

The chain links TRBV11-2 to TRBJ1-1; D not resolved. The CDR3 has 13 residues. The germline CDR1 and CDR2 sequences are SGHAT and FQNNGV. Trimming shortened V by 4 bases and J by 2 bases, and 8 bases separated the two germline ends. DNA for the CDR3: TGTGCCAGCAGCTCACAAATAAACACTGAAGCTTTCTTT. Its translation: CASSSQINTEAFF.

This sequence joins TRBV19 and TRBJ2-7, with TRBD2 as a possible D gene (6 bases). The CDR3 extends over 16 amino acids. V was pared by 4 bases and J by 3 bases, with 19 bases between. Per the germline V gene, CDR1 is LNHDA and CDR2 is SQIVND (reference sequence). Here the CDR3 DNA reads TGTGCCAGTAGTACCCGGAGTGGGGGGAGAAGCTACGAGCAGTACTTC. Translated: CASSTRSGGRSYEQYF.

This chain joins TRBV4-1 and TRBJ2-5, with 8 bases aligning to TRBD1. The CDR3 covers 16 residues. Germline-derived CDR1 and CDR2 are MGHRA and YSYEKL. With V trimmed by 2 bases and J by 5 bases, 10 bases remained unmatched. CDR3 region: CASSQHPQGVGETQYF. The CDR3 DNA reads TGCGCCAGCAGCCAACATCCACAGGGGGTGGGGGAGACCCAGTACTTC.

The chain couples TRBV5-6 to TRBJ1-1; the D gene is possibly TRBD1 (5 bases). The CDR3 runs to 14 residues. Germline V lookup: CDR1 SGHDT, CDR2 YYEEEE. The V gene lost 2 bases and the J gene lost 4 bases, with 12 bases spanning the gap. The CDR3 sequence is CASSFFTGGTEAFF. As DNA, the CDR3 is TGTGCCAGCAGCTTTTTTACCGGGGGCACTGAAGCTTTCTTT.

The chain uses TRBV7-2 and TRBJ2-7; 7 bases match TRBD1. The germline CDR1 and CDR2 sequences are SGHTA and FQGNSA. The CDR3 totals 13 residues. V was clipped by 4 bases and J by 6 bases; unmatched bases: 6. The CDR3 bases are TGTGCCAGCAGCTCTCGACAGGGCCGCGAGCAGTACTTC. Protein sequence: CASSSRQGREQYF.

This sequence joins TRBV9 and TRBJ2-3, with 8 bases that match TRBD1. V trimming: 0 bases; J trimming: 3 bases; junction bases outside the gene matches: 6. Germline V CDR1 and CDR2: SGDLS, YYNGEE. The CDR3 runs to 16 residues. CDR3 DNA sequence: TGTGCCAGCAGCGTAGCTAGTACAGGGGGGACAGATACGCAGTATTTT. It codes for CASSVASTGGTDTQYF.

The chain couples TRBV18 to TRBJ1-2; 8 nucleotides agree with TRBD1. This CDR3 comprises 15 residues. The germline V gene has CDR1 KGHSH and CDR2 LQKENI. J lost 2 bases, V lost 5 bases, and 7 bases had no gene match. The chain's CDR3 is CASSDRTGSNYGYTF. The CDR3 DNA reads TGTGCCAGCTCAGACCGGACAGGGTCGAACTATGGCTACACCTTC. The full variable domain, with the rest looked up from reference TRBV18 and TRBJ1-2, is NAGVMQNPRHLVRRRGQEARLRCSPMKGHSHVYWYRQLPEEGLKFMVYLQKENIIDESGMPKERFSAEFPKEGPSILRIQQVVRGDSAAYFCASSDRTGSNYGYTFGSGTRLTVV.

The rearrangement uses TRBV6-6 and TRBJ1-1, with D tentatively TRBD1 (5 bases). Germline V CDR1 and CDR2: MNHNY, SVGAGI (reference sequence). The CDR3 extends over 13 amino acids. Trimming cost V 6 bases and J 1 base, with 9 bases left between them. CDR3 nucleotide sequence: TGTGCCAGCAGAACCACAGGGAACACTGAAGCTTTCTTT. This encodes CASRTTGNTEAFF.

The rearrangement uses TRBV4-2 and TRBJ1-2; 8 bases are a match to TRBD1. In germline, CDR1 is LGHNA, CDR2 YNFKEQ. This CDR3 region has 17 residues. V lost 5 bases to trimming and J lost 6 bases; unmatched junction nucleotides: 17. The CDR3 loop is CASSSRTGRLTFDGYTF. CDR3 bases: TGTGCCAGCAGCTCGCGGACAGGGAGGTTGACTTTTGATGGCTACACCTTC.